Listed here are 16 T cell receptor beta chains from one sample, sequenced in a study of blood T cells in healthy people across ages. A sample-barcoded 5' primer and a J-beta primer mix were used in a second PCR of roughly 7 to 12 cycles. MiXCR, applied by TCRdb to the 5' RACE reads, yields one record per CDR3 protein. The table lists approximately 760,000 distinct CDR3 sequences, roughly 25% of them singletons. These data were likewise used in another study, on T cells of mothers and their children.

The sequenced sample was blood. The source is a boy between 10 and 17 years old in good health.

This chain uses TRBV11-2 with TRBJ1-1; maybe TRBD1 (6 bases). V was trimmed by 5 bases and J by 6 bases, leaving 10 bases between them. Germline CDR1 reads SGHAT; CDR2 reads FQNNGV. CDR3 length equals 12 residues. CDR3 region: CASSGQYPEAFF. CDR3 nucleotide sequence: TGTGCCAGCAGCGGACAGTACCCTGAAGCTTTCTTT.

V gene TRBV28 combines with J gene TRBJ2-5, with TRBD2 matching 13 bases. The germline V gene has CDR1 MDHEN and CDR2 SYDVKM. The CDR3 is made up of 16 amino acids. The V gene end was trimmed by 8 bases and the J gene end by 3 bases; junction bases not matched to a gene: 9. The CDR3 loop is CASGSTGLAGKETQYF. As DNA, the CDR3 is TGTGCCAGCGGCTCAACGGGACTAGCGGGAAAAGAGACCCAGTACTTC. The variable domain in full, with the rest retrieved from reference TRBV28 and TRBJ2-5, is DVKVTQSSRYLVKRTGEKVFLECVQDMDHENMFWYRQDPGLGLRLIYFSYDVKMKEKGDIPEGYSVSREKKERFSLILESASTNQTSMYLCASGSTGLAGKETQYFGPGTRLLVL.

This rearrangement joins TRBV6-5 to TRBJ2-5; 9 nucleotides match TRBD2. Looked up from germline, CDR1 is MNHEY and CDR2 is SVGAGI. The CDR3 loop spans 15 amino acids. J was trimmed by 5 bases and V by 8 bases; bases with no gene match: 12. The chain's CDR3 is CASAVAGGLWETQYF. The CDR3 DNA sequence: TGTGCCAGCGCCGTCGCGGGGGGGCTCTGGGAGACCCAGTACTTC.

This clonotype showed up just a few times. The genes are TRBV29-1 and TRBJ2-2, with 7 positions matching TRBD1. CDR1 and CDR2 (germline): SQVTM, ANQGSEA. This CDR3 has 15 amino acids. With 5 bases clipped from V and 0 bases from J, the junction kept 6 bases outside the gene matches. The chain's CDR3 is CSVPGQLSNTGELFF. CDR3 bases: TGCAGCGTTCCGGGACAGCTTTCGAACACCGGGGAGCTGTTTTTT.

The chain is built from TRBV5-1 and TRBJ2-5; no clear D. The ends were cut back, 4 bases at V and 5 bases at J, with 12 bases in the middle. Germline V CDR1 and CDR2: SGHRS, YFSETQ. CDR3 length: 13 amino acids. The CDR3 sequence: CASSGKGLETQYF. CDR3 nucleotides: TGCGCCAGCAGCGGCAAGGGCTTGGAGACCCAGTACTTC.

This clonotype was seen a handful of times. The V call is TRBV6-5, the J call TRBJ2-7; D gene unclear. The CDR3 spans 17 residues. The germline V gene has CDR1 MNHEY and CDR2 SVGAGI. V was clipped by 6 bases and J by 0 bases, with 21 bases between them. CDR3 nucleotides: TGTGCCAGCAGGTTACGACCGGGCCAGTCCAGCTCCTACGAGCAGTACTTC. It encodes CASRLRPGQSSSYEQYF.

This chain links TRBV6-5 with TRBJ2-1; 9 bases map to TRBD2. J lost 7 bases, V lost 3 bases, and 7 bases had no gene match. CDR1 and CDR2 from the germline V gene are MNHEY and SVGAGI. CDR3 length equals 15 residues. The chain's CDR3 is CASSYYSGGGNEQFF. CDR3 coding DNA: TGTGCCAGCAGTTATTATAGCGGGGGTGGAAATGAGCAGTTCTTC.

This clonotype was picked up a small number of times. V is TRBV7-9 and J is TRBJ1-4; 8 nucleotides agree with TRBD1. CDR3 length equals 14 residues. Germline assignment: CDR1 SEHNR and CDR2 FQNEAQ (reference sequence). J lost 7 bases, V lost 8 bases, and 9 bases had no gene match. The CDR3 coding sequence is TGTGCCAGCGGCGGCCAGGGGGCTATTGAAAAACTGTTTTTT. Translating it yields CASGGQGAIEKLFF.

This clonotype was detected a few times. This chain links TRBV12-3 or TRBV12-4 with TRBJ2-5; TRBD1 matches 11 bases. The better agreement between TRBJ2-1 and the DNA end casts doubt on the J call. CDR3 length: 15 residues. CDR3 sequence: CASSRGQGVNNEQFF. The CDR3 DNA is TGTGCCAGCAGTCGGGGACAGGGGGTGAACAATGAGCAGTTCTTC.

This clonotype was seen more than once but under ten times. CDR3 loop: CAISKTGEETQYF. As DNA, the CDR3 is TGTGCCATCAGTAAGACAGGGGAAGAGACCCAGTACTTC. This chain joins TRBV10-3 and TRBJ2-5, with TRBD1 identical over 8 bases. CDR1 ENHRY and CDR2 SYGVKD come from the germline V gene. V dropped 5 bases and J dropped 3; count of bases not matched to a gene: 2. The CDR3 is 13 residues long.

The chain couples TRBV7-9 to TRBJ1-2; the D gene is possibly TRBD1 (5 bases). CDR1 and CDR2 from the germline V gene are SEHNR and FQNEAQ (reference sequence). The CDR3 has 15 amino acids. With 4 bases removed from V and 5 bases from J, the gap between germline ends came to 17 bases. CDR3 loop: CASSSPPNRFYGYTF. The CDR3 DNA reads TGTGCCAGCAGCTCCCCTCCTAACAGGTTTTATGGCTACACCTTC.

The chain combines TRBV4-2 with TRBJ2-7, with D tentatively TRBD2 (5 bases). CDR3 length: 15 amino acids. The germline gives CDR1 LGHNA, CDR2 YNFKEQ. Trimming removed 0 bases at V and 0 bases at J, with 9 bases between. CDR3 amino acids: CASSQDWESSYEQYF. CDR3 bases: TGTGCCAGCAGCCAAGATTGGGAGAGCTCCTACGAGCAGTACTTC.

J is TRBJ1-2 and V is TRBV20-1; 8 nucleotides align to TRBD1. The CDR3 consists of 12 residues. Unmatched junction bases numbered 7, after V lost 6 bases and J lost 7 bases. CDR1 and CDR2 from the germline V gene are DFQATT and SNEGSKA (reference sequence). CDR3 DNA: TGCAGTGCGCGACAGGGGCATTCTGGCTACACCTTC. It encodes CSARQGHSGYTF.

V and J are TRBV12-3 or TRBV12-4 and TRBJ2-7; D gene uncertain. The length of the CDR3 is 12 residues. The V end was cut by 7 bases, the J end by 3 bases, with 10 bases between. The DNA of the CDR3 is TGTGCCAGCAATTTGGCTAACTACGAGCAGTACTTC. It codes for CASNLANYEQYF.

V usage is TRBV5-4 and J usage is TRBJ1-2; no clear D gene. The CDR3 extends over 12 amino acids. V was shortened by 5 bases and J by 0 bases, with 5 bases between the two germline ends. Germline-derived CDR1 and CDR2 are SGHNT and YYREEE (reference sequence). CDR3 region: CASSTSNYGYTF. CDR3 bases: TGTGCCAGCAGTACCTCTAACTATGGCTACACCTTC. Supplemented by reference TRBV5-4 and TRBJ1-2, the full variable domain reads ETGVTQSPTHLIKTRGQQVTLRCSSQSGHNTVSWYQQALGQGPQFIFQYYREEENGRGNFPPRFSGLQFPNYSSELNVNALELDDSALYLCASSTSNYGYTFGSGTRLTVV.

The chain employs TRBV27 and TRBJ2-5, with 14 bases matching TRBD2. J gave up 7 bases and V 5 bases, and 6 bases lay outside the gene matches. In germline, CDR1 is MNHEY, CDR2 SMNVEV (reference sequence). This CDR3 is built from 15 residues. CDR3 DNA sequence: TGTGCCAGCAGTATCGGGACTAGCGGGAGAGGGACCCAGTACTTC. It yields the protein CASSIGTSGRGTQYF.